This T cell receptor beta chain derives from a study of blood T cell repertoires in COVID-19 (dated by TCRdb to between 2020 and 2021). Regarding the complete study: Collaborator samples came from the United States, Italy and Spain and covered acute and convalescent phases of COVID-19. A de-identified subject ID, COVID-19 status, age in years and sex were almost always included in the sample metadata. Samples were obtained from the ongoing ImmuneRACE study (first 160 participants) and from over 1,000 subjects provided by 6 global collaborators. The repertoires were released in a freely available public database meant as a resource for research on the immune response to SARS-CoV-2. Where available, HLA class I and class II types were taken from metadata supplied by the sample provider and were not determined by assay-based typing. The prospective study material was composed of cDNA or gDNA derived from T cells, B-cell-depleted T cells, or PBMCs. Subjects who had been exposed to COVID-19, were actively infected with it, or had recovered from it provided the deeply sampled blood TCRbeta repertoires that made up the dataset.

TCRbeta CDR3 regions were amplified from genomic DNA using the immunoSEQ Assay, a bias-controlled multiplex PCR. The paper's processing steps were these. Within the assay, amplification of reference gene primers was used to estimate how many nucleated cells each sample contained. To quantify the absolute abundance of each unique TCRbeta CDR3 rearrangement, sequence reads were collapsed and filtered. For each sample, productive Simpson clonality was calculated by taking the square root of Simpson's diversity index across productive rearrangements. This is the immuneACCESS table as TCRdb keeps it, with only in-frame sequences that have V and J called. A part of the clones is gone; compared with another copy, unresolved V genes explain less than half, and the rest is unexplained. D and trimming were read from the DNA, whereas the V and J calls and clone size are those reported in that table. The sample table contains 200,000 to 250,000 clones; only one count was recorded for 90% of them. Of the sample, less than 3.5% falls within the top ten clones.

Points the paper makes about the study in general: The quantity of clinical and demographic metadata differed by source and by participant and was supplied without curation.

Deletion took 5 bases off V and 1 base off J, with a span of 14 bases between the germline ends. The CDR3 numbers 15 residues from cysteine through phenylalanine. Only the CDR3 part of the read is kept: 45 bases, read in frame from the first base. CDR1 and CDR2 (SEHNR, FQNEAQ) derive from the germline V gene (reference sequence). About this clone itself: Its binding antigen is unknown. The sample holds no much larger clone one base away, and base qualities are not on file.

At one collaborating source in Seattle, patients were enrolled during active infection and were followed longitudinally through the course of disease. Collaborating institutions collected whole blood in K2EDTA tubes following their own protocols. For TCRbeta analysis, collaborators shipped samples in one of three forms: frozen whole blood, isolated PBMCs, or DNA extracted from either of those sample types. The origin of this receptor is a man aged 25-45 years with COVID-19, enrolled during active disease. Material: peripheral blood. The V gene is TRBV7-9 and the J gene is TRBJ1-1; TRBD1 could be the D gene, as 5 bases match. The CDR3 is CASSLDRFRNTEAFF. The nucleotides read TGTGCCAGCAGCCTCGACAGATTTAGGAACACTGAAGCTTTCTTT.